This TCR beta chain stems from a study of T cells after yellow fever vaccination. TCRdb independently ran MiXCR on the 5' RACE reads; one entry per CDR3 protein. Seen here are a few hundred thousand distinct CDR3 sequences, under 9% observed once, and the top ten hold 3% to 4%. This clonotype has just a few counts. The junction had 10 bases not matched to a gene; V was cut back by 7 bases and J by 4 bases. This CDR3 has 16 amino acids. Material: CD4+ T cells sorted from PBMCs, obtained 5 days after the yellow fever booster vaccination. The chain has TRBV12-3 or TRBV12-4 and TRBJ2-1; TRBD2 aligns across 10 bases. The clonotype originates from a young man who received the YFV17D yellow fever vaccine. This CDR3 is CASIAGSGGEYNEQFF. The DNA of the CDR3 is TGTGCCAGCATCGCTGGGAGCGGGGGGGAATACAATGAGCAGTTCTTC.